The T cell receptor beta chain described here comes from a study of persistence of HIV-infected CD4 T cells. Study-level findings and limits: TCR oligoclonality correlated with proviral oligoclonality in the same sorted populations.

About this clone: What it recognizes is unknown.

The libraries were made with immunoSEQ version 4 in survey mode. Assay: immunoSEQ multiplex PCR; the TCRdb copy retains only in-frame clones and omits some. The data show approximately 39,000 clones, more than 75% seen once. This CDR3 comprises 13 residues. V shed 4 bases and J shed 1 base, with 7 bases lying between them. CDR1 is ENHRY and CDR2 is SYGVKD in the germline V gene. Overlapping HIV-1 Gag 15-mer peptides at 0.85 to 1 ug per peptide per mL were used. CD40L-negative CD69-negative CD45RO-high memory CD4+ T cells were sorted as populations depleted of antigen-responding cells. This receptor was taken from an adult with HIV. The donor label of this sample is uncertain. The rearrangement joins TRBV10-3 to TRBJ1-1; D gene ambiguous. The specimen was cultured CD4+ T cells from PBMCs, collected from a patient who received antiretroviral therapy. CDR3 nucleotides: TGTGCCATCAGTGTTGGGGAGAACACTGAAGCTTTCTTT. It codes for CAISVGENTEAFF.